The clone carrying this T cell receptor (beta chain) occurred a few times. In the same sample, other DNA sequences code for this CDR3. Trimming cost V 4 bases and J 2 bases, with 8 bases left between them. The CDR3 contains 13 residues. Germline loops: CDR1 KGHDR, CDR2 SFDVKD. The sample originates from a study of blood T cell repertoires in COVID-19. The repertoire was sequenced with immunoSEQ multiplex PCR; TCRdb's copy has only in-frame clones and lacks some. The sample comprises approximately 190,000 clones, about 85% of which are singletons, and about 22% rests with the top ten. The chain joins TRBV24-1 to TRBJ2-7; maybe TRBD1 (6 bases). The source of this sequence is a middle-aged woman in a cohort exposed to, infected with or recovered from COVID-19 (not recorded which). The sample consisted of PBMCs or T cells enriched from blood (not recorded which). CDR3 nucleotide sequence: TGTGCCACCAGTGAACAGGGAGCCTACGAGCAGTACTTC. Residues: CATSEQGAYEQYF.